The T cell receptor (beta chain) described here comes from a study of blood T cell repertoires in COVID-19. The CDR3 runs to 16 residues. The junction had 2 bases not matched to a gene; V was cut back by 5 bases and J by 0 bases. Germline lookup yields CDR1 KGHSH and CDR2 LQKENI. Some clones are missing from TCRdb's copy, which holds only in-frame ones; the method was immunoSEQ multiplex PCR. The sample records nearly 350,000 clones, roughly 86% being singletons. The specimen sequenced was peripheral blood. V gene TRBV18 combines with J gene TRBJ2-3; 13 bases map to TRBD2. The receptor comes from a woman between 65 and 79 years old with COVID-19, enrolled during active disease. The CDR3 bases are TGTGCCAGCTCATTGGGACTAGCGGGGAGCACAGATACGCAGTATTTT. This gives the protein CASSLGLAGSTDTQYF. Full variable domain (remainder filled in from reference TRBV18 and TRBJ2-3): NAGVMQNPRHLVRRRGQEARLRCSPMKGHSHVYWYRQLPEEGLKFMVYLQKENIIDESGMPKERFSAEFPKEGPSILRIQQVVRGDSAAYFCASSLGLAGSTDTQYFGPGTRLTVL.